The 6 T cell receptor beta chains given below trace back to one sample, sequenced in a study of beta chain features in type 1 diabetes listed by TCRdb under 2018. The study at large found these results: A moderate but significant shortening of TCRB CDR3 length was observed in type 1 diabetes patients in all four CD4+ subsets.

The receptor library was made with the immunoSEQ multiplex PCR assay. The entire amount of isolated RNA was reverse transcribed using the High Capacity cDNA Reverse Transcription Kit, so the sequenced TCRB transcripts were expressed ones. TCRdb re-hosts the immuneACCESS table, in-frame sequences only. Its copies lack some clones; in the studies checked, an unresolved V gene accounts for under half of them, and the cause for the rest is not known. The sample table records approximately 260,000 clones; about 24% of these occur just once. About 0.012% of the sample rests with the top ten. No cognate antigen is known for these TCRs. Sequenced material: naive CD4+ T cells from blood. This sample's cell subset or site label indicates: true naive CD4+ T cells. These receptors all come from a woman in her 30s with type 1 diabetes.

The rearrangement joins TRBV5-4 to TRBJ2-1; D might be TRBD2 (5 bases). V lost 0 bases and J 5 bases, leaving 9 bases between the germline ends. Looked up from germline, CDR1 is SGHNT and CDR2 is YYREEE (reference sequence). The CDR3 is 14 residues long. The CDR3 loop is CASSLASRNNEQFF. The CDR3 nucleotides read TGTGCCAGCAGCTTGGCTAGCCGAAACAATGAGCAGTTCTTC.

The chain combines TRBV19 with TRBJ1-5, with 9 bases aligning to TRBD1. The CDR3 consists of 14 residues. V was clipped by 8 bases and J by 5 bases; unmatched bases: 7. CDR1 and CDR2 from the germline V gene are LNHDA and SQIVND (reference sequence). The CDR3 sequence is CASEDRGRYQPQHF. DNA of the CDR3: TGTGCCAGTGAGGACAGGGGTCGATATCAGCCCCAGCATTTT.

This clone occurred a few times. V is TRBV10-3 and J is TRBJ1-1, with TRBD1 matching 9 bases. The J segment lost 4 bases and the V segment lost 2 bases, leaving 2 bases of the junction unmatched. Germline V lookup: CDR1 ENHRY, CDR2 SYGVKD. The CDR3 consists of 14 residues. DNA of the CDR3: TGTGCCATCAGTGAGGGACAGGGGACCACTGAAGCTTTCTTT. It codes for CAISEGQGTTEAFF.

This clone was seen a handful of times. This CDR3 is also generated by other DNA sequences in the sample. The chain combines TRBV30 with TRBJ2-1, with 9 bases matching TRBD2. Looked up from germline, CDR1 is GTSNPN and CDR2 is SVGIG (reference sequence). J gave up 5 bases and V 0 bases, and 5 bases lay outside the gene matches. This CDR3 has 15 residues. This chain's CDR3 is CAWSVRLAGNNEQFF. The DNA for the CDR3 is TGTGCCTGGAGTGTAAGGCTAGCGGGAAACAATGAGCAGTTCTTC.

V gene TRBV7-8 combines with J gene TRBJ2-1; TRBD1 might be the D (6 bases). Germline V lookup: CDR1 SGHVS, CDR2 FQNEAQ. This CDR3 is 16 amino acids long. V was cut by 2 bases and J by 3 bases, with 14 bases left in between. CDR3 sequence reads: CASSLLLSGDYNEQFF. The CDR3 region has the DNA TGTGCCAGCAGCTTATTATTGTCAGGGGACTACAATGAGCAGTTCTTC.

This clone was picked up a small number of times. This chain links TRBV18 with TRBJ1-2; the D is unclear. V shed 2 bases and J shed 2 bases, with 9 bases lying between them. CDR3 size: 14 residues. Germline CDR1 and CDR2: KGHSH and LQKENI. The CDR3 protein is CASSPLEQNYGYTF. Written as DNA, the CDR3 is TGTGCCAGCTCACCATTGGAACAGAACTATGGCTACACCTTC.